This TCR beta chain was captured by sequencing in a study of blood T cells in healthy people across ages. Broader study findings: Compared with aged donors, long-lived donors showed fewer expanded clones, suggesting selection.

The germline V gene has CDR1 SGHRS and CDR2 YFSETQ. J lost 4 bases, V lost 4 bases, and 10 bases had no gene match. The CDR3 is 16 residues long. Primed by a sample-barcoded 5' primer and a J-beta primer mix, a second PCR proceeded for about 6 to 11 cycles. TCRdb called the 5' RACE reads again in MiXCR, with one record for every CDR3 protein. The sample has around 1.5 million distinct CDR3 sequences, roughly 40% seen once. In the case of this clonotype: The antigen remains undetermined.

V usage is TRBV5-1 and J usage is TRBJ2-2, with 7 bases lining up with TRBD2. This TCR came from a young woman in good health. Sequencing was performed on blood. CDR3 region: CASSNRGGSPTGELFF. CDR3 nucleotides: TGCGCCAGCAGCAACCGTGGCGGGAGTCCCACCGGGGAGCTGTTTTTT. Supplemented by reference TRBV5-1 and TRBJ2-2, the full variable domain reads KAGVTQTPRYLIKTRGQQVTLSCSPISGHRSVSWYQQTPGQGLQFLFEYFSETQRNKGNFPGRFSGRQFSNSRSEMNVSTLELGDSALYLCASSNRGGSPTGELFFGEGSRLTVL.